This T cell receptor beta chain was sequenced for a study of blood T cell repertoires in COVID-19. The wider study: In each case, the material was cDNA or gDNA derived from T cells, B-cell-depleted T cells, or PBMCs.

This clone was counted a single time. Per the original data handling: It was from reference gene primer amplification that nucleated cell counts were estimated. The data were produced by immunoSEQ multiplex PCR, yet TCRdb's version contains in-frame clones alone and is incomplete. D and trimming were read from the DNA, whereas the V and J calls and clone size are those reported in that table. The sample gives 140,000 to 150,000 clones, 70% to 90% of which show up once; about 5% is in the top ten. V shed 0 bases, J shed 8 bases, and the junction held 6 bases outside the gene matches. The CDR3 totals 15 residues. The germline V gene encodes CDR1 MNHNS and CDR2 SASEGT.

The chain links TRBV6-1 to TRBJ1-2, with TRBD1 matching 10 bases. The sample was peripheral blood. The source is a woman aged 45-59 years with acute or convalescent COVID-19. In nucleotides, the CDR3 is TGTGCCAGCAGTGAAGCGCAGGGACAGGGGTACGGCTACACCTTC. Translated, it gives CASSEAQGQGYGYTF.